The following is a TCR beta chain sequence with its context. Its target is unknown. Germline V gives CDR1 SGHTA, CDR2 FQGNSA. With 2 bases removed from V and 4 bases from J, the gap between germline ends came to 11 bases. The CDR3 runs 14 residues. The sample comes from a study of shared clonotypes between healthy human individuals. Study-level findings and limits: Across several donors, naive CD4 shared roughly 5%, naive CD8 under 4%, memory CD4 2% to 2.5%, memory CD8 about 0.38%.

TCRdb keeps only in-frame clones here, not all; method: immunoSEQ multiplex PCR. The sample records nearly 750,000 clones, approximately 77% being singletons. V gene TRBV7-2 combines with J gene TRBJ1-2; tentatively, D is TRBD1 (5 bases). Sequencing input: memory CD4+ T cells sorted from blood. Subset: CD45RA-negative fraction. The clonotype was recovered from a woman aged 25 to 39 in good health. The CDR3 region has the DNA TGTGCCAGCAGCTTATCGGGGGTTGGCTATGGCTACACCTTC. Protein product: CASSLSGVGYGYTF. Looking up the rest from reference TRBV7-2 and TRBJ1-2 gives the full variable domain: GAGVSQSPSNKVTEKGKDVELRCDPISGHTALYWYRQSLGQGLEFLIYFQGNSAPDKSGLPSDRFSAERTGGSVSTLTIQRTQQEDSAVYLCASSLSGVGYGYTFGSGTRLTVV.